This T cell receptor (beta chain) was profiled in a study of blood T cell repertoires in COVID-19. Study context: In each case, the material was cDNA or gDNA derived from T cells, B-cell-depleted T cells, or PBMCs.

In the source study's methods: Amplification of reference gene primers provided the estimated nucleated cell counts. TCRdb's copy holds only in-frame clones and misses some; the assay was immunoSEQ multiplex PCR. The D gene and trimming were derived from the DNA, and the V and J assignments and clone size from that table. Found here are around 400,000 clones, around 87% of them singletons; the top ten hold over 2%. Patients in Seattle were enrolled during active infection, then followed longitudinally. Trimming removed 0 bases from V and 10 bases from J, with 14 bases in between. In germline, CDR1 is SGDLS, CDR2 YYNGEE. The CDR3 has 14 amino acids.

This receptor was obtained from a woman aged 55-70 years with COVID-19, enrolled during active disease. The material sequenced was peripheral blood. The V and J genes are TRBV9 and TRBJ2-1; weak D call: TRBD2 (5 bases). The CDR3 here is CASSVAWRISEQFF. DNA of the CDR3: TGTGCCAGCAGCGTAGCTTGGAGGATAAGCGAGCAGTTCTTC.